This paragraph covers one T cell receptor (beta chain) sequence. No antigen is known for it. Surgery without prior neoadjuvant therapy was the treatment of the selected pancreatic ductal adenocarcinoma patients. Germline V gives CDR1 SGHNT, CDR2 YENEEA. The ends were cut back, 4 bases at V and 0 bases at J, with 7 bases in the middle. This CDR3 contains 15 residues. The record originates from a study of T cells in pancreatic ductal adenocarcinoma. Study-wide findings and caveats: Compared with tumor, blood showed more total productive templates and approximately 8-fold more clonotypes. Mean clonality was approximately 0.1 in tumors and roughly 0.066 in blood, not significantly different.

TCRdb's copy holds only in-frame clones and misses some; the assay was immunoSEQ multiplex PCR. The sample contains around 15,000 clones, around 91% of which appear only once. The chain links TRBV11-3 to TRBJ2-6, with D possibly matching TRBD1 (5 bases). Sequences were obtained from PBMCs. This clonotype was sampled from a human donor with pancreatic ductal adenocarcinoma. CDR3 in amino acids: CASSSQGSGANVLTF. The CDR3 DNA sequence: TGTGCCAGCAGCTCTCAGGGCTCTGGGGCCAACGTCCTGACTTTC.